The rows below give T cell receptor beta chains drawn from one sample of a study of blood T cell repertoires in COVID-19. Libraries were prepared by immunoSEQ multiplex PCR; TCRdb keeps only in-frame clonotypes and omits some of them. The table records about 160,000 clones, less than 85% of them present only once. The sequenced sample consisted of peripheral blood. The receptors stem from a woman older than 75 with active or convalescent COVID-19. Both conserved end residues are part of each CDR3. D genes are given only for firm matches. Where a row states a size, it is once, few, many or the class of an expanded clone; other rows omit it.

TRBV5-1,.,TRBJ2-5,once,TGCGCCAGCAGCTTGGCCGCAGGGCAGAAGACCCAGTACTTC,CASSLAAGQKTQYF
TRBV24-1,TRBD1,TRBJ1-1,.,TGTGCCACCAGTGATTCCAGGGGGCTGGGTGAAGCTTTCTTT,CATSDSRGLGEAFF
TRBV18,.,TRBJ2-5,.,TGTGCCAGCTCACGGGCCATCCAAGAGACCCAGTACTTC,CASSRAIQETQYF
TRBV7-9,.,TRBJ1-1,.,TGTGCCAGCAGCTTAGGCGAGGTTTGGGCTGAAGCTTTCTTT,CASSLGEVWAEAFF
TRBV15,.,TRBJ1-5,.,TGTGCCACCAGCAGCAGACAGGTTTATAGCAATCAGCCCCAGCATTTT,CATSSRQVYSNQPQHF
TRBV18,.,TRBJ1-1,few,TGTGCCAGCTCCAGTGGGACTCTGAACACTGAAGCTTTCTTT,CASSSGTLNTEAFF
TRBV7-8,TRBD1,TRBJ1-5,.,TGTGCCAGCAGCGAACGTCGGACAGGGGACAATCAGCCCCAGCATTTT,CASSERRTGDNQPQHF
TRBV19,.,TRBJ2-1,.,TGTGCCAGTACCAGTGGGGGGTCCTACAATGAGCAGTTCTTC,CASTSGGSYNEQFF
TRBV30,.,TRBJ2-5,.,TGTGCCTGGAGGGTGGCGGGTAACCAAGAGACCCAGTACTTC,CAWRVAGNQETQYF
TRBV4-2,.,TRBJ2-1,once,TGTGCCAGCAGCCAAGTAGCGAGACCCTCTTCATCCTACAATGAGCAGTTCTTC,CASSQVARPSSSYNEQFF
TRBV3-1/TRBV3-2,TRBD1,TRBJ1-1,.,TGTGCCAGCAGCCTTAGCACCGGACAGGGGGGGACTGAAGCTTTCTTT,CASSLSTGQGGTEAFF
TRBV11-2,TRBD1,TRBJ2-2,.,TGTGCCAGCAGCTTTAGGGGGCCGAGGACCGGGGAGCTGTTTTTT,CASSFRGPRTGELFF
TRBV27,.,TRBJ2-7,once,TGTGCCAGCAGTTTCAACAGCTACGAGCAGTACTTC,CASSFNSYEQYF
TRBV19,TRBD1,TRBJ1-5,.,TGTGCCAGTCGGGCAGGGGGAAGACAGCCCCAGCATTTT,CASRAGGRQPQHF
TRBV18,.,TRBJ1-2,.,TGTGCCAGCTCACTCAAGGGGATAAATGGCTACACCTTC,CASSLKGINGYTF
TRBV10-3,.,TRBJ2-1,few,TGTGCCATCAGTGAGTCCCAGGGGGGTAGTGGTGAGCAGTTCTTC,CAISESQGGSGEQFF
TRBV18,.,TRBJ1-5,once,TGTGCCAGCTCACCCATGAGGGTTAGCAATCAGCCCCAGCATTTT,CASSPMRVSNQPQHF
TRBV5-4,.,TRBJ2-7,.,TGTGCCAGCAGCTTGGTAGGCAGGGGCGCCTACGAGCAGTACTTC,CASSLVGRGAYEQYF
TRBV6-4,TRBD2,TRBJ2-4,.,TGTGCCAGCAGTGACTCGAGTCCTAGCGGGAGCGGTGGCAAAAACATTCAGTACTTC,CASSDSSPSGSGGKNIQYF
TRBV5-1,.,TRBJ1-1,once,TGCGCCAGCAGCTTGGCCGGGGAAATAGGGACTGAAGCTTTCTTT,CASSLAGEIGTEAFF
TRBV28,.,TRBJ1-2,.,TGTGCCAGCAGTTTATGGCTCCTTGAGAGGAATGGCTACACCTTC,CASSLWLLERNGYTF
TRBV5-8,.,TRBJ1-1,once,TGTGCCAGCAGCTACAGAAGGGGATTGAGCACTGAAGCTTTCTTT,CASSYRRGLSTEAFF
TRBV2,.,TRBJ2-7,.,TGTGCCAGCAGTGACAGGATCATGTGGCAGTACTTC,CASSDRIMWQYF
TRBV6-5,.,TRBJ1-2,.,TGTGCCAGCAGTTACACCCAGGGTAACCGTAACTATGGCTACACCTTC,CASSYTQGNRNYGYTF
TRBV5-1,TRBD2,TRBJ2-3,.,TGCGCCAGCAGCTTTTCTGGCGGGAGTGCAGATACGCAGTATTTT,CASSFSGGSADTQYF
TRBV25-1,TRBD1,TRBJ1-3,.,TGTGCCAGCAGTGTTTCAGGGGGCGCCGGAAACACCATATATTTT,CASSVSGGAGNTIYF
TRBV13,.,TRBJ1-1,.,TGTGCCAGCAGCTCTCGCTACGGGGGGTCCTTAACCACTGAAGCTTTCTTT,CASSSRYGGSLTTEAFF
TRBV11-2,.,TRBJ2-7,.,TGTGCCAGCAGCTTAGAATCCCAGGGAATATACGAGCAGTACTTC,CASSLESQGIYEQYF
TRBV28,.,TRBJ1-5,.,TGTGCCAGCTCTCCAGGGCCCCATCAGCCCCAGCATTTT,CASSPGPHQPQHF
TRBV9,.,TRBJ1-4,.,TGTGCCAGCAGCCCCGGGGGGAGTGTGAGAAGACCTAATGAAAAACTGTTTTTT,CASSPGGSVRRPNEKLFF
TRBV29-1,.,TRBJ1-5,.,TGCAGCGTGAGAGACAAAAATAGCAATCAGCCCCAGCATTTT,CSVRDKNSNQPQHF
TRBV4-1,TRBD2,TRBJ2-1,.,TGCGCCAGCAGCCAACCGACGGGACTAGCGATAAATGAGCAGTTCTTC,CASSQPTGLAINEQFF
TRBV29-1,TRBD1,TRBJ2-5,.,TGCAGCGTGGGGACAGGTGCCGGGGAGACCCAGTACTTC,CSVGTGAGETQYF
TRBV5-1,TRBD2,TRBJ2-7,few,TGCGCCAGCAGCCCTTTGACTAGCGGGAGCCAGAGAGTATACGAGCAGTACTTC,CASSPLTSGSQRVYEQYF
TRBV2,TRBD1,TRBJ1-1,many,TGTGCCAGCTTAGAGACAGGGGGCAGAAACACTGAAGCTTTCTTT,CASLETGGRNTEAFF
TRBV6-5,.,TRBJ1-2,.,TGTGCCAGCAGTTACCAGGCGGGTTGGGGCTACACCTTC,CASSYQAGWGYTF
TRBV2,.,TRBJ2-7,.,TGTGCCAGCAGTGGGTCGGGTAACGAGCAGTACTTC,CASSGSGNEQYF
TRBV5-4,TRBD2,TRBJ2-3,.,TGTGCCAGCAGCTGGGGCGGGGGTGGAAGCACAGATACGCAGTATTTT,CASSWGGGGSTDTQYF
TRBV5-5,.,TRBJ1-1,.,TGTGCCAGCAGCCGGGAGGACAGGAACACTGAAGCTTTCTTT,CASSREDRNTEAFF
TRBV2,.,TRBJ1-3,.,TGTGCCAGCAGTCAGGGAAACACCATATATTTT,CASSQGNTIYF
TRBV5-1,.,TRBJ1-3,.,TGCGCCAGCAGCTTGGGAGGTATTGTCTCTGGAAACACCATATATTTT,CASSLGGIVSGNTIYF
TRBV5-1,.,TRBJ2-6,.,TGCGCCAGCAGCCCTCAACGTGGGGGAGGACTCTTCCTCTCTGGGGCCAACGTCCTGACTTTC,CASSPQRGGGLFLSGANVLTF
TRBV12-5,TRBD2,TRBJ2-3,.,TGTGCTAGTGGTTTGGGCACTAGCGGCAGCACAGATACGCAGTATTTT,CASGLGTSGSTDTQYF
TRBV11-2,.,TRBJ2-4,.,TGTGCCAGCAGCTTAGCTGTCATTCAGTACTTC,CASSLAVIQYF
TRBV14,TRBD1,TRBJ2-3,.,TGTGCCAGCAGTCCTATACAGGGGTGGATAGATACGCAGTATTTT,CASSPIQGWIDTQYF
TRBV28,TRBD2,TRBJ2-1,.,TGTGCCAGCAGTGCCCTACTAGCGGTCTCCTACAATGAGCAGTTCTTC,CASSALLAVSYNEQFF